This TCR beta chain appears in the sequencing data of a study of a mutant IDH1 vaccine in newly diagnosed glioma. This clone was counted a few times. Its antigen remains unidentified. Assay: immunoSEQ multiplex PCR; the TCRdb copy retains only in-frame clones and omits some. The sample holds about 32,000 clones, around 80% seen once. This CDR3 comprises 15 residues. CDR1 SNHLY and CDR2 FYNNEI come from the germline V gene. V was shortened by 4 bases and J by 4 bases, with 14 bases between the two germline ends. Time point defined: week 35, safety follow-up. Each dose delivered 300 ug of mutant IDH1 20-mer peptide subcutaneously with imiquimod. The vaccination schedule gave patients eight doses in weeks 1, 3, 5, 7, 11, 15, 19 and 23.

The material was PBMCs, obtained from a glioma patient whose treatment included an IDH1 peptide vaccine. This TCR derives from a woman between 35 and 50 years old with glioma. This chain joins TRBV2 and TRBJ1-3; TRBD1 is a possible D gene (6 bases). The CDR3 spells CASSGQATGGNTIYF. Here the CDR3 DNA reads TGTGCCAGCAGTGGACAGGCCACCGGGGGAAACACCATATATTTT.